These 8 T cell receptor beta chains were sequenced from one sample in a study of shared clonotypes between healthy human individuals (dated by TCRdb to the early 2020s). Libraries were made using the immunoSEQ multiplex PCR assay. The table comes from immuneACCESS by way of TCRdb, which keeps in-frame sequences with V and J called. Part of the clones is missing from these tables; in studies checked, under half for an unresolved V gene and the rest for unknown reasons. The sample records millions of clones, roughly 93% of which are singletons. About 0.39% of the sample rests with the top ten. Sequences were obtained from naive CD4+ T cells from PBMCs. The cell subset or site label here, explained by the study, means: CD45RA+ positively selected. Every receptor here comes from a young man in good health. Some clones in this sample may be carry-over from other donors' samples.

V usage is TRBV7-2 and J usage is TRBJ2-7; D gene ambiguous. Trimming stripped 2 bases from V and 3 bases from J, with 8 bases between. This CDR3 has 13 residues. Germline loops: CDR1 SGHTA, CDR2 FQGNSA. The CDR3 here is CASSLPGGYEQYF. The CDR3 DNA follows: TGTGCCAGCAGCTTACCTGGTGGCTACGAGCAGTACTTC.

The genes are TRBV9 and TRBJ2-7; D is tentatively TRBD1 or TRBD2 (5 bases each). Between the trimmed V and J ends, which lost 0 bases and 2 bases, there was a span of 9 bases. Germline lookup yields CDR1 SGDLS and CDR2 YYNGEE. The CDR3 runs 14 residues. The CDR3 nucleotides are TGTGCCAGCAGCGTAGGGGGGTCAGCCTACGAGCAGTACTTC. Its protein is CASSVGGSAYEQYF.

The J gene is TRBJ2-1, the V gene TRBV18; weak D call: TRBD2 (6 bases). V lost 3 bases, J lost 5 bases, and 14 bases lay in between. CDR1 is KGHSH and CDR2 is LQKENI in the germline V gene. The CDR3 consists of 15 residues. CDR3 protein: CASSPWGRPDNEQFF. Written as DNA, the CDR3 is TGTGCCAGCTCACCCTGGGGGAGGCCCGACAATGAGCAGTTCTTC.

V usage is TRBV6-5 and J usage is TRBJ1-2; tentatively, D is TRBD1 (5 bases). The V end was cut by 0 bases, the J end by 7 bases, with 12 bases between. This CDR3 comprises 14 residues. In germline, CDR1 is MNHEY, CDR2 SVGAGI. In DNA form, the CDR3 reads TGTGCCAGCAGTTACTCGGGGCAGCAGGGTGGCTACACCTTC. It codes for CASSYSGQQGGYTF.

This clone was picked up one time. The chain joins TRBV4-1 to TRBJ2-7; maybe TRBD1 (6 bases). The CDR3 is made up of 16 amino acids. Trimming pared 1 base from V and 0 bases from J, leaving 13 bases between. Germline values: CDR1 MGHRA, CDR2 YSYEKL. The CDR3 nucleotides read TGCGCCAGCAGCCAAGTAACAGGGTTCAGCTCCTACGAGCAGTACTTC. Translation gives CASSQVTGFSSYEQYF.

The chain recombines TRBV5-8 with TRBJ2-6; D is unclear. Trimming cost V 0 bases and J 8 bases, with 12 bases left between them. The CDR3 is 15 residues long. Germline V lookup: CDR1 SGHTS, CDR2 YDEGEE. This chain's CDR3 is CASSLAVRLSNVLTF. The CDR3 DNA follows: TGTGCCAGCAGCTTGGCCGTACGCCTCTCCAACGTCCTGACTTTC.

This sequence joins TRBV7-2 and TRBJ2-5; D may correspond to TRBD1 or TRBD2 (5 bases each). This CDR3 has 16 amino acids. The germline gives CDR1 SGHTA, CDR2 FQGNSA. Trimming cost V 1 base and J 5 bases, with 17 bases left between them. The CDR3 here is CASSLVGDPSGETQYF. As DNA, the CDR3 is TGTGCCAGCAGCTTAGTAGGGGACCCCTCAGGGGAGACCCAGTACTTC. Complete variable domain (other parts from reference TRBV7-2 and TRBJ2-5): GAGVSQSPSNKVTEKGKDVELRCDPISGHTALYWYRQSLGQGLEFLIYFQGNSAPDKSGLPSDRFSAERTGGSVSTLTIQRTQQEDSAVYLCASSLVGDPSGETQYFGPGTRLLVL.

The genes are TRBV15 and TRBJ1-5; no clear D gene. Per the germline V gene, CDR1 is LNHNV and CDR2 is YYDKDF (reference sequence). The CDR3 runs to 16 residues. V lost 0 bases, J lost 0 bases, and 9 bases lay in between. The CDR3 DNA is TGTGCCACCAGCAGAGATTGGCCACATAGCAATCAGCCCCAGCATTTT. Translation: CATSRDWPHSNQPQHF. Filled out from reference TRBV15 and TRBJ1-5, the complete variable domain reads DAMVIQNPRYQVTQFGKPVTLSCSQTLNHNVMYWYQQKSSQAPKLLFHYYDKDFNNEADTPDNFQSRRPNTSFCFLDIRSPGLGDTAMYLCATSRDWPHSNQPQHFGDGTRLSIL.